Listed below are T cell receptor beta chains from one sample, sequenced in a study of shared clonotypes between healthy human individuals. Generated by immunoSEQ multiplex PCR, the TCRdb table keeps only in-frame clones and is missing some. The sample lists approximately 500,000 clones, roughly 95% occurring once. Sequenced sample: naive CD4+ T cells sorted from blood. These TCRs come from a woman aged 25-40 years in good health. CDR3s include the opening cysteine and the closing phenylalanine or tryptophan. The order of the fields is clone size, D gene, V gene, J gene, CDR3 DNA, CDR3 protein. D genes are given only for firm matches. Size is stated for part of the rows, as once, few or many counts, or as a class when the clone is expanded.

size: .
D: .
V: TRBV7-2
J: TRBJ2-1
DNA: TGTGCCAGCAGCTTGCCGGGACTCCGCTCCTACAATGAGCAGTTCTTC
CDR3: CASSLPGLRSYNEQFF

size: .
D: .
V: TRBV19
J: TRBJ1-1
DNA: TGTGCCAGTACCGACACGGTGAACACTGAAGCTTTCTTT
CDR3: CASTDTVNTEAFF

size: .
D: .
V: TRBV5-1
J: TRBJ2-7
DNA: TGCGCCAGCAGTCGACGGGAAAGCTCCTACGAGCAGTACTTC
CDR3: CASSRRESSYEQYF

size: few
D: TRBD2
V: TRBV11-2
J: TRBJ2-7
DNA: TGTGCCAGCAGCCTTCAAGCGGGGTCCCACGAGCAGTACTTC
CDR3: CASSLQAGSHEQYF

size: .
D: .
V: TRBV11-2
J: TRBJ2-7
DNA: TGTGCCAGCAGCCCCCCCCCGGCAGTCTCCTACGAGCAGTACTTC
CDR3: CASSPPPAVSYEQYF

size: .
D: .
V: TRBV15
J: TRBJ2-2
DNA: TGTGCCACCAGCAGAAGTTTGATACACAGCACCGGGGAGCTGTTTTTT
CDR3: CATSRSLIHSTGELFF

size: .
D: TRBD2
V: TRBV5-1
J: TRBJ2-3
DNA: TGCGCCAGCAGCTTATTAGCGGGGGACACAGATACGCAGTATTTT
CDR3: CASSLLAGDTDTQYF

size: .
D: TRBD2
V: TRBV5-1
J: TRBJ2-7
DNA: TGCGCCAGCAGCTTAACAGCGGGAGACACCTACGAGCAGTACTTC
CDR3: CASSLTAGDTYEQYF

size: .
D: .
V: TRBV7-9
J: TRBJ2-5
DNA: TGTGCCAGCAGCTCCGGGGGTTGGGAGACCCAGTACTTC
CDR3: CASSSGGWETQYF

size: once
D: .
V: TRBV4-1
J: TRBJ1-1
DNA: TGCGCCAGCAGCCAACCCAACAATGGGGGCCGTGGTGAAGCTTTCTTT
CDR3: CASSQPNNGGRGEAFF

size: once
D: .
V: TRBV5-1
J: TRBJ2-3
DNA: TGCGCCAGCAGCCCTCCCGGGACAACGGGCGATACGCAGTATTTT
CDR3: CASSPPGTTGDTQYF

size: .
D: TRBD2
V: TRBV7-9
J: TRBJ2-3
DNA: TGTGCCAGCAGCTTTGGCGGGAGCGAGTATACGCAGTATTTT
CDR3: CASSFGGSEYTQYF

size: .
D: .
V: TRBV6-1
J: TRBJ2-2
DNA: TGTGCCAGCAGTGACGCGGGTTGGATTGGGGAGCTGTTTTTT
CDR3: CASSDAGWIGELFF

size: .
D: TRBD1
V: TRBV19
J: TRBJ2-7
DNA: TGTGCCAGTAGCTATGAAGCGACAGGGACCTACGAGCAGTACTTC
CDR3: CASSYEATGTYEQYF

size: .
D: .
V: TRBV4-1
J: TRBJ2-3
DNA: TGCGCCAGCAGCCAAGTAGGCAGGGGCCTCACAGATACGCAGTATTTT
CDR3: CASSQVGRGLTDTQYF

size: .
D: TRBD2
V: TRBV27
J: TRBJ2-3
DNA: TGTGCCAGCAGTTCTAGCGGGAGCCGTAGCACAGATACGCAGTATTTT
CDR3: CASSSSGSRSTDTQYF

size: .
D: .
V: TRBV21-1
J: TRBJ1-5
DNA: TGTGCCAGCAGCAAACACGGAACGGGGGACAGGGGCAATCAGCCCCAGCATTTT
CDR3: CASSKHGTGDRGNQPQHF

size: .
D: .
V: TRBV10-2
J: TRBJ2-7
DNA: TGCGCCAGCAATGGTCGGGGGTCCGACGAGCAGTACTTC
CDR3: CASNGRGSDEQYF

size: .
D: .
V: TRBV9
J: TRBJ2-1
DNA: TGTGCCAGCAGCGTAGAGGGACTGCTCTCCTACAATGAGCAGTTCTTC
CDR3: CASSVEGLLSYNEQFF